Ten or more counts support the clone carrying this TCR beta chain. Antigen: not known. The library targeted TCRbeta and was prepared with unique molecular identifiers. Each CDR3 protein gets one entry after TCRdb re-called the PCR reads with MiXCR. The sample has around 200,000 distinct CDR3 sequences; 11% are singletons. The CDR3 has 17 residues. Unmatched junction bases numbered 9, after V lost 3 bases and J lost 3 bases. CDR1 is KGHDR and CDR2 is SFDVKD in the germline V gene. The sample is drawn from a study of T-cell reconstitution after alpha-beta-depleted transplantation in children. Overall study findings and caveats: A year post-transplant, T-cell counts and diversity derived mostly from newly produced T cells. Surviving recipient T cells and intrathymic progenitors accounted for some patients' high TCRbeta diversity at day 60.

The chain is built from TRBV24-1 and TRBJ2-1; 8 bases map to TRBD1. The source was PBMCs, collected before TCRalphabeta/CD19-depleted stem cell transplant. The clonotype originates from a child less than two years old with acute myeloid leukemia, due to receive a stem cell transplant. This chain's CDR3 is CATSDRSPRGHYNEQFF. The CDR3 bases are TGTGCCACCAGTGATCGGTCTCCCAGGGGGCACTACAATGAGCAGTTCTTC.